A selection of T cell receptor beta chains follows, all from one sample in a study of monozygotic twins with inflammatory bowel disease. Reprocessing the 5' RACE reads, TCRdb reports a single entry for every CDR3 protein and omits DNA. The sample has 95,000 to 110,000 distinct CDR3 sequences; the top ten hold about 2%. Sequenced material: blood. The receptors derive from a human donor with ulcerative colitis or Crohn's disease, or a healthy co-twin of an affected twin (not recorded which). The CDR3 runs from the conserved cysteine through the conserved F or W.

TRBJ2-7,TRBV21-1,CASSNREGAVSRWEQYF
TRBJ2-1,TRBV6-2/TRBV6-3,CATSLGRGYNEQFF
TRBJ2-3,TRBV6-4,CASSDGAASDTQYF
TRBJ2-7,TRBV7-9,CASNKNVDYEQYF
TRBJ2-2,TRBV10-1,CASRSQGAGELFF
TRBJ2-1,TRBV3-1,CASSQGSSNEQFF
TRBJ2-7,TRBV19,CASSLRDGAYEQYF
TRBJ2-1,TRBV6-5,CASSYRREIEQFF
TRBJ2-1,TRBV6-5,CASSYGQHNEQFF
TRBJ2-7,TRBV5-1,CASRDDGYEQYF
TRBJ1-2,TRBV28,CASYSRGLNGYTF
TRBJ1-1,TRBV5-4,CASSGGSNTEAFF
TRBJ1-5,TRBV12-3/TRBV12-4,CASSLEPGFGDSNQPQHF
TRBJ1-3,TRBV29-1,CSVVAGNTIYF
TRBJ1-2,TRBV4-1,CASSQGTDRGYGYTF
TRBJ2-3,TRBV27,CASSSRRGGRPDTQYF
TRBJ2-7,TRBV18,CASSGLAETYEQYF
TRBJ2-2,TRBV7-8,CASSGRSGETGELFF
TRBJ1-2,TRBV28,CASSLAYGYTF
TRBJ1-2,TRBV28,CASSLEGAQGYTF
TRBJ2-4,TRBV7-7,CASSLGGENIQYF
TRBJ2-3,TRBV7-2,CASSLRPSGSSDTQYF
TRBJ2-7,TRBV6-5,CASSKEGEQYF
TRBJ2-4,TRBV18,CASSAQTSGLAKNIQYF
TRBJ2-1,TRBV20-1,CSPWKRAQVHEQFF
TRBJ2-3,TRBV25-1,CASTSSGSADTQYF
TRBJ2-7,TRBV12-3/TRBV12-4,CASSLGQGFWYEQYF
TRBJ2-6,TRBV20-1,CSARVAGHSGANVLTF
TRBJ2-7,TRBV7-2,CASSFRDTTYEQYF
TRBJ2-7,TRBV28,CASSPIGLAGLIDAYEQYF
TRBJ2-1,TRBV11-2,CASSLVLPEQFF
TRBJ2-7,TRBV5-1,CASSLDGVTSYEQYF
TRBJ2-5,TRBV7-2,CASSFSGGLQETQYF
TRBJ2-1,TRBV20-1,CSAPQAGGPFREQFF
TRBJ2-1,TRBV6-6,CASSYSIGFEQFF
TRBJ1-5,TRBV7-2,CASSPGGPQGNQPQHF
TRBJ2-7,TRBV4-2,CASSQRTSGDSYEQYF
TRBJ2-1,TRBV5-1,CASSLTIAGVYNEQFF
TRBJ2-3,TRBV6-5,CASSFEGIHSDTQYF
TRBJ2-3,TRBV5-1,CASRQDVADTQYF
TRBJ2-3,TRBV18,CASSPPEYGDRGQDTQYF
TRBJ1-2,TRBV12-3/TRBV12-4,CASSFRDRGFGYTF
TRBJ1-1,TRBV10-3,CAITFRVDTEAFF
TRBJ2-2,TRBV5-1,CASAVQPPPNTGELFF
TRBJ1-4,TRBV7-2,CASSLDRAVFGEKLFF